This TCR beta chain was documented in a study of response to subunit inactivated influenza vaccine. General observations from the study: Only a handful of new T cells, the authors suggested, are recruited with each seasonal influenza vaccination.

TCRdb re-analysed the RT-PCR reads in MiXCR, keeping a single row per CDR3 protein. Of 450,000 to 500,000 distinct CDR3 sequences in the sample, roughly 11% are singletons; the top ten hold more than 10%. With 1 base clipped from V and 6 bases from J, the junction kept 6 bases outside the gene matches. The CDR3 runs to 16 residues. Germline CDR1 and CDR2: LGHNA and YSLEER. This clonotype was detected many times. Antigen: not known. The gene calls are TRBV4-3 and TRBJ2-3; TRBD1 matches at 11 bases. The specimen was PBMCs from blood, collected more than 35 days after vaccination. This sequence originates from a man aged 50 to 60 who received an inactivated influenza vaccine. CDR3 nucleotide sequence: TGCGCCAGCAGCCAAGCGGGACAGGGGGTTTCGGATACGCAGTATTTT. Protein sequence: CASSQAGQGVSDTQYF.